The T cell receptor beta chain described here comes from a study of cytomegalovirus exposure and HLA in healthy donors. Across the study: There were approximately 400 genotyped donors. Of these, about 86% fell in the genetic ancestry cluster associated with self-reported Caucasian donors.

About this clone: No antigen is known for it. This same CDR3 is encoded by further DNA sequences in the sample.

CDR3 length: 15 residues. From germline, CDR1 is SGHTA and CDR2 FQGNSA. V shed 4 bases and J 9 bases; nucleotides not matched to a gene: 12. PCR employed 60 Vbeta and 13 Jbeta primers. This table comes from immunoSEQ multiplex PCR, and its TCRdb copy is limited to in-frame clones, with some not included. The data show under 200,000 clones, 79% seen once. Whole-study results and caveats: The authors listed 164 TCR beta chains as cytomegalovirus-associated. Most TCR beta V segments were productive about 87% or about 30% of the time in an earlier analysis.

The chain employs TRBV7-2 and TRBJ2-1, with 7 positions matching TRBD2. The sequence was collected from a man aged 35-49 years in good health and CMV-seronegative. Sequencing was done on a sample of PBMCs. The CDR3, as DNA: TGTGCCAGCAGCTCCGTGGGCGGGAGTAAGGTTGAGCAGTTCTTC. It codes for CASSSVGGSKVEQFF.